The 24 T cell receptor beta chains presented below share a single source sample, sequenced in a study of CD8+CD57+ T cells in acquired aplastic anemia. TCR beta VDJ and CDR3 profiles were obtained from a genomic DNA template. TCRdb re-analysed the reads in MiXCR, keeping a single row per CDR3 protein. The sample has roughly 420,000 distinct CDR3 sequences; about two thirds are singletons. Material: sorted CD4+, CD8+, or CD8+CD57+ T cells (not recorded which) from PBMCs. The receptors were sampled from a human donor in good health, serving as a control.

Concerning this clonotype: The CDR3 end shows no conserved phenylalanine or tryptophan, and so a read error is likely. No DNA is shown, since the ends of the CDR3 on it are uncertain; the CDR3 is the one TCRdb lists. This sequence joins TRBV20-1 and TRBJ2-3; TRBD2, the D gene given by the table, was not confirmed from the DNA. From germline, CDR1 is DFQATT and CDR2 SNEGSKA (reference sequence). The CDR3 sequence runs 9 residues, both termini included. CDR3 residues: CSASRAGGP.

The chain's CDR3 is CASSQGVAPGELFF. CDR3 coding DNA: TGTGCCAGCAGCCAAGGGGTAGCGCCCGGGGAGCTGTTTTTT. The V and J genes are TRBV14 and TRBJ2-2, with D perhaps TRBD2 (5 bases). Trimming shortened V by 1 base and J by 6 bases, and 9 bases separated the two germline ends. The V gene's germline CDR1 is SGHDN and CDR2 FVKESK. This CDR3 has 14 amino acids. The variable domain in full, completed from reference TRBV14 and TRBJ2-2, reads EAGVTQFPSHSVIEKGQTVTLRCDPISGHDNLYWYRRVMGKEIKFLLHFVKESKQDESGMPNNRFLAERTGGTYSTLKVQPAELEDSGVYFCASSQGVAPGELFFGEGSRLTVL.

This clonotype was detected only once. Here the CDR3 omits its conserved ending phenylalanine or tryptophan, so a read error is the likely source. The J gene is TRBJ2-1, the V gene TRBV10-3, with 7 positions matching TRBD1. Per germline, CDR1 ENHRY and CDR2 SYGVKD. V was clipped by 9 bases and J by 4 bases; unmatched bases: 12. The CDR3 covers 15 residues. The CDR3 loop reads CAINDREGGYNEQFS. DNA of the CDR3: TGTGCCATTAACGACAGGGAAGGTGGTTACAATGAGCAGTTCTCC.

The CDR3 nucleotides read TGTGCCACCAGGACCCCCACAGGGGACGGTAGAGAGACCCAGTACTTC. Protein sequence: CATRTPTGDGRETQYF. V is TRBV12-3 or TRBV12-4 and J is TRBJ2-5; TRBD1 agrees at 7 bases. The CDR3 length is 16 residues. V gave up 10 bases and J gave up 4 bases; unmatched junction bases: 18.

This CDR3 is CATSTDLYTYGYTF. The CDR3 DNA follows: TGTGCTACCAGCACAGATCTCTACACCTACGGCTACACCTTC. The V call is TRBV2, the J call TRBJ1-2; D gene uncertain. The CDR3 has 14 amino acids. CDR1 is SNHLY and CDR2 is FYNNEI in the germline V gene.

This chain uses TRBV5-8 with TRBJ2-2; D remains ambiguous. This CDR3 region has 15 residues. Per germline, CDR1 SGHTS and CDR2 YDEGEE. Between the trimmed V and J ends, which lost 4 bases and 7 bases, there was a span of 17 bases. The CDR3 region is CASSPRTNGYGELFF. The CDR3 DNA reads TGTGCCAGCAGCCCCAGGACGAATGGCTACGGGGAGCTGTTTTTT.

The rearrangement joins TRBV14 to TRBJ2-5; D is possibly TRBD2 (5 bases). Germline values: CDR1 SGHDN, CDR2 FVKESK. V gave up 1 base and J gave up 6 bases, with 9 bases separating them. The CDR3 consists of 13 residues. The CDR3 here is CASSQGERKTQYF. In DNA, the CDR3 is TGTGCCAGCAGCCAAGGGGAGAGAAAGACCCAGTACTTC.

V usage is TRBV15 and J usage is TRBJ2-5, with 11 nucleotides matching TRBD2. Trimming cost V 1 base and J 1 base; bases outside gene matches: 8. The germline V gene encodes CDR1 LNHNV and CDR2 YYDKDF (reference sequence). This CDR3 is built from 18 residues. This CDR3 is CATSRGKRSGGAQETQYF. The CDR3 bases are TGTGCCACCAGCAGAGGCAAGCGTAGCGGGGGGGCCCAAGAGACCCAGTACTTC.

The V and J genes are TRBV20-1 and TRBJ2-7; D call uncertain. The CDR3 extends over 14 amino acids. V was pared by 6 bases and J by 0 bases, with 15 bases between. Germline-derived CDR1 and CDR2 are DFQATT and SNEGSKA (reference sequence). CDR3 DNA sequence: TGCAGTGCCAACACTTCCCGAGTCTCCTACGAGCAGTACTTC. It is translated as CSANTSRVSYEQYF.

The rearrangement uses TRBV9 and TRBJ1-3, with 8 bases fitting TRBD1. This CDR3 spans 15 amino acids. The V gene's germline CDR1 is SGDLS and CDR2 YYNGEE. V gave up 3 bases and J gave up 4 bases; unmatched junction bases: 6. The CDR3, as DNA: TGTGCCAGCAGCGCAGGACAGGGCTCGGGAAACACCATATATTTT. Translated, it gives CASSAGQGSGNTIYF.

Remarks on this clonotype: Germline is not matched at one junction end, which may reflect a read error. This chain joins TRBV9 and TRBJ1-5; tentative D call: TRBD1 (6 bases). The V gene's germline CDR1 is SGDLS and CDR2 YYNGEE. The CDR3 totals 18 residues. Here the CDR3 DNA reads TGTGCCATCAGCGAGTCGATCGGGGGGCGGTTCCGCAATCAACCCCAGCATTTT. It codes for CAISESIGGRFRNQPQHF.

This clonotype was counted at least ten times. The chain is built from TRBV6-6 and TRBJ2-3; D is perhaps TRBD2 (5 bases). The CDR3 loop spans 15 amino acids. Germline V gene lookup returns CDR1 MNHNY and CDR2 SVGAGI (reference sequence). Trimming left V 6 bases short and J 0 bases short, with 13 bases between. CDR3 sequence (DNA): TGTGCCAGCAGGCTGCTGGGAGCTAGCACAGATACGCAGTATTTT. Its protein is CASRLLGASTDTQYF.

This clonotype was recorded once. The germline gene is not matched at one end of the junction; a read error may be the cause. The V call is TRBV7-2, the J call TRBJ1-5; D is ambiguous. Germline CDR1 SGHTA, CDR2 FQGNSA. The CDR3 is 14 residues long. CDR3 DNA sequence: TGTGCCAGCAGCAGCGCCGGACCCGAGCAGCACTTCGGGTTT. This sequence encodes CASSSAGPEQHFGF.

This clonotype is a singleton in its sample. This chain's CDR3 is CSARDREGDTQYF. CDR3 bases: TGCAGTGCTAGAGATCGGGAGGGTGATACGCAGTATTTT. The chain has TRBV20-1 and TRBJ2-3; 8 bases align to TRBD2. This CDR3 has 13 amino acids. In germline, CDR1 is DFQATT, CDR2 SNEGSKA (reference sequence). The V gene end was trimmed by 0 bases and the J gene end by 6 bases; junction bases not matched to a gene: 2.

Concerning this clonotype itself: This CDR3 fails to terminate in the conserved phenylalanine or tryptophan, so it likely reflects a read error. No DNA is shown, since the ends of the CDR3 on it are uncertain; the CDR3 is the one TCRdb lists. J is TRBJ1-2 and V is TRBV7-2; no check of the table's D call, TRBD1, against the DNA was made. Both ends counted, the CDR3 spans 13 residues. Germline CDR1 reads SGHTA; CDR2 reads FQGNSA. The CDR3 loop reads CASSLPASGAEDE.

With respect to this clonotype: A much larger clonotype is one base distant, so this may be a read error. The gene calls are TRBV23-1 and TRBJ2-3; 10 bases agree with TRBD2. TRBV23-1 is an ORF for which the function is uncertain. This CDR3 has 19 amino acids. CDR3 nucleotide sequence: TGCGCCAGCAGCCAATACTACGGGACTAGCGCCTCTAGCGCAGATACGCAGTATTTT. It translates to CASSQYYGTSASSADTQYF.

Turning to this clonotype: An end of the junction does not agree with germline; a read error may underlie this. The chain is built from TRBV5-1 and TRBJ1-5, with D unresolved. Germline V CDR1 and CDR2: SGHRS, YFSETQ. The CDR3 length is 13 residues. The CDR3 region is CASSLGKDQPQHF. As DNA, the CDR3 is TGTGCCAGCAGCTTAGGGAAGGATCAGCCCCAGCATTTT.

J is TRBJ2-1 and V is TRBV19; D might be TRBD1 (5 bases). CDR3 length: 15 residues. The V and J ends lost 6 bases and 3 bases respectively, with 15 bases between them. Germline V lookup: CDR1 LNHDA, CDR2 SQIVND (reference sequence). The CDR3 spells CASRLDSSFYNEQFF. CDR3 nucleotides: TGTGCCAGTAGATTAGACAGTTCCTTCTACAATGAGCAGTTCTTC. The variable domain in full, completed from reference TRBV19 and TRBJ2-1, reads DGGITQSPKYLFRKEGQNVTLSCEQNLNHDAMYWYRQDPGQGLRLIYYSQIVNDFQKGDIAEGYSVSREKKESFPLTVTSAQKNPTAFYLCASRLDSSFYNEQFFGPGTRLTVL.

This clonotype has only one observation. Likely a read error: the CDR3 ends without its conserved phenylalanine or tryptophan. The CDR3 bases are TGTGCCAGCCATAGAACGGCGGGACAGGGGGAGGCACCCCTCCACTCT. Amino acids: CASHRTAGQGEAPLHS. The genes are TRBV6-5 and TRBJ1-6; 11 bases are a match to TRBD1. This CDR3 is built from 16 residues. Germline V gives CDR1 MNHEY, CDR2 SVGAGI. The V segment lost 8 bases and the J segment 11 bases; nucleotides outside the gene matches: 14.

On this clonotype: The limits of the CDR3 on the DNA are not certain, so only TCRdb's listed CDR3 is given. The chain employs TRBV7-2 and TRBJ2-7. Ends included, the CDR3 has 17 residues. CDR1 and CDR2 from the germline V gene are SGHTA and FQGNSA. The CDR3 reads CARAVPLRAVLRAEQYF.

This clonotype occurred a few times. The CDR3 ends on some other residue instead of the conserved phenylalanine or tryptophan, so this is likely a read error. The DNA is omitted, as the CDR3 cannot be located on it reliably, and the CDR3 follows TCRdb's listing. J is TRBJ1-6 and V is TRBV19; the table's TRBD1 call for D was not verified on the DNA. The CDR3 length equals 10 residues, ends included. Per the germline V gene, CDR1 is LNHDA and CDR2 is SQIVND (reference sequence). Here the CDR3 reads CASSWPGPSS.

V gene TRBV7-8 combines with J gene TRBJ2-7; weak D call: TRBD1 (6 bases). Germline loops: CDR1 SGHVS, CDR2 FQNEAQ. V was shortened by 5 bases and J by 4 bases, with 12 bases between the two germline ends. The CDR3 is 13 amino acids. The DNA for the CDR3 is TGTGCCAGCAGCCCCCGGACAGTTTACGAGCAGTACTTC. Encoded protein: CASSPRTVYEQYF.

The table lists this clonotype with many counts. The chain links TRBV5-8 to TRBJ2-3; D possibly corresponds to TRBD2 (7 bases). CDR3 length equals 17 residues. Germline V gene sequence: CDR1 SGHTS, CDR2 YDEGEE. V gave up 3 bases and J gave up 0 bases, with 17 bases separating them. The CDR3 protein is CASSSAGAPPSTDTQYF. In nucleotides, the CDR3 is TGTGCCAGCAGCTCTGCGGGGGCACCGCCTAGCACAGATACGCAGTATTTT. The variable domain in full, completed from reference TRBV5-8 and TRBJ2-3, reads EAGVTQSPTHLIKTRGQQATLRCSPISGHTSVYWYQQALGLGLQFLLWYDEGEERNRGNFPPRFSGRQFPNYSSELNVNALELEDSALYLCASSSAGAPPSTDTQYFGPGTRLTVL.

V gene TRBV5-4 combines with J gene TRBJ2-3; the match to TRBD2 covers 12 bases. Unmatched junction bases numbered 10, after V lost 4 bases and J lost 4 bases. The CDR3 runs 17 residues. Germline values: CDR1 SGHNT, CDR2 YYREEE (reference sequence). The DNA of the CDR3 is TGTGCCAGCAGCCAACCATCCCCTAGCGGGGGGGCAGATACGCAGTATTTT. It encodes CASSQPSPSGGADTQYF.